What follows are 16 T cell receptor beta chains derived from one specimen sequenced in a study of vaccination effects on CD4 cells after COVID-19. The antigens of these receptors remain unknown. TCRdb's table, derived via immunoSEQ multiplex PCR, lists solely in-frame clones and lacks some. The sample carries more than 50,000 clones, about 83% recorded once. On roughly day 9 of culture, CD4+ T cells were separated out. The input for sequencing was CD4+ T cells from PBMCs cultured without peptide, taken before COVID-19 vaccination. The receptors come from a human donor who received a COVID-19 vaccine.

The chain employs TRBV18 and TRBJ2-1, with D perhaps TRBD2 (5 bases). The CDR3 runs 16 residues. Germline loops: CDR1 KGHSH, CDR2 LQKENI. V gave up 1 base and J gave up 2 bases, with 12 bases separating them. CDR3 protein: CASSPQVGSPYNEQFF. For the CDR3, the DNA is TGTGCCAGCTCACCACAGGTAGGGAGCCCCTACAATGAGCAGTTCTTC.

The chain links TRBV6-5 to TRBJ1-1; D uncertain. Looked up from germline, CDR1 is MNHEY and CDR2 is SVGAGI. There are 15 residues in the CDR3. Trimming took 7 bases from V and 0 from J, leaving 15 bases between them. The CDR3 region has the DNA TGTGCCAGCACCCTTCAAAGGTCGATGAACACTGAAGCTTTCTTT. Amino acid sequence: CASTLQRSMNTEAFF.

The J gene is TRBJ1-2, the V gene TRBV3-1 (or the pseudogene TRBV3-2); possible D gene TRBD1, 5 bases. The germline V and J ends were trimmed by 2 bases and 4 bases, with 11 bases remaining between them. Germline lookup yields CDR1 LGHDT and CDR2 YNNKEL (reference sequence). This CDR3 comprises 14 residues. CDR3 loop: CASSQSGGGYGYTF. The CDR3 DNA sequence: TGTGCCAGCAGCCAATCCGGGGGTGGCTATGGCTACACCTTC.

V gene TRBV30 combines with J gene TRBJ1-4; D is possibly TRBD1 (6 bases). V was trimmed by 0 bases and J by 0 bases, leaving 11 bases between them. CDR3 length: 16 amino acids. Germline CDR1 is GTSNPN and CDR2 is SVGIG (reference sequence). DNA of the CDR3: TGTGCCTGGAGTGTTGCCAGGGGCGCAACTAATGAAAAACTGTTTTTT. Amino acids: CAWSVARGATNEKLFF.

J is TRBJ2-2 and V is TRBV12-3 or TRBV12-4; D unresolved. The V end lost 4 bases, the J end lost 4 bases, and 7 bases lay between the germline ends. The CDR3 consists of 13 residues. The CDR3 DNA sequence: TGTGCCAGCAGTTCCCAACGCACCGGGGAGCTGTTTTTT. Translated, it gives CASSSQRTGELFF.

V is TRBV5-1 and J is TRBJ1-2, with D possibly being TRBD1 (6 bases). Trimming cost V 5 bases and J 4 bases, with 15 bases left between them. This CDR3 is 14 amino acids long. From germline, CDR1 is SGHRS and CDR2 YFSETQ. The CDR3 nucleotides are TGCGCCAGCAGGGCGGGGGCGGAAGGCTATGGCTACACCTTC. Translating gives CASRAGAEGYGYTF. The full variable domain, with the rest looked up from reference TRBV5-1 and TRBJ1-2, is KAGVTQTPRYLIKTRGQQVTLSCSPISGHRSVSWYQQTPGQGLQFLFEYFSETQRNKGNFPGRFSGRQFSNSRSEMNVSTLELGDSALYLCASRAGAEGYGYTFGSGTRLTVV.

The chain couples TRBV10-2 to TRBJ2-2; 7 nucleotides align to TRBD2. CDR3 length equals 16 residues. In germline, CDR1 is WSHSY, CDR2 SAAADI. V lost 7 bases and J lost 1; bases outside the gene matches: 9. CDR3 in amino acids: CASTRGTNKNTGELFF. For the CDR3, the DNA is TGCGCCAGCACACGGGGGACTAACAAGAACACCGGGGAGCTGTTTTTT.

J is TRBJ1-6 and V is TRBV4-3; D ambiguous. Trimming shortened V by 2 bases and J by 2 bases, and 13 bases separated the two germline ends. The germline V gene encodes CDR1 LGHNA and CDR2 YSLEER. The CDR3 extends over 17 amino acids. As DNA, the CDR3 is TGCGCCAGCAGCCAAAGTAACTACCAAGCCTATAATTCACCCCTCCACTTT. Translating gives CASSQSNYQAYNSPLHF.

The CDR3 nucleotides are TGTGCCAGCTCAACGAACGACGGCTCCACTCAGCCCCAGCATTTT. Its protein is CASSTNDGSTQPQHF. This chain connects TRBV18 to TRBJ1-5; the D is unclear. This CDR3 is 15 amino acids long. The V gene's germline CDR1 is KGHSH and CDR2 LQKENI. Trimming removed 5 bases from V and 6 bases from J, with 17 bases in between.

V usage is TRBV18 and J usage is TRBJ2-1, with 11 bases aligning to TRBD2. CDR3 length: 16 residues. With 6 bases clipped from V and 2 bases from J, the junction kept 6 bases outside the gene matches. Per the germline V gene, CDR1 is KGHSH and CDR2 is LQKENI. DNA of the CDR3: TGTGCCAGCTCGTCTACTAGCGGGGGAACCTACAATGAGCAGTTCTTC. Amino acids: CASSSTSGGTYNEQFF.

This clone was counted a few times. The DNA for the CDR3 is TGCGCCAGCAGCTCCCTAGGACAGGGCCAAGAGACCCAGTACTTC. Protein sequence: CASSSLGQGQETQYF. The chain couples TRBV5-1 to TRBJ2-5, with 8 bases matching TRBD1. J was trimmed by 1 base and V by 3 bases; bases with no gene match: 5. Germline V lookup: CDR1 SGHRS, CDR2 YFSETQ. This CDR3 is 15 amino acids long.

V is TRBV7-2 and J is TRBJ1-3; no firm D call. V shed 1 base and J shed 9 bases, with 10 bases lying between them. The germline V gene encodes CDR1 SGHTA and CDR2 FQGNSA. The CDR3 covers 13 residues. The CDR3 reads CASSLETMGTIYF. Written as DNA, the CDR3 is TGTGCCAGCAGCTTAGAGACGATGGGCACCATATATTTT.

The rearrangement links TRBV19 to TRBJ2-6; D is uncertain. Trimming cost V 7 bases and J 4 bases, with 11 bases left between them. This CDR3 has 14 residues. Germline CDR1 and CDR2: LNHDA and SQIVND (reference sequence). The CDR3 here is CASNVPSGANVLTF. CDR3 DNA sequence: TGTGCCAGTAATGTTCCCTCCGGGGCCAACGTCCTGACTTTC.

V usage is TRBV21-1 and J usage is TRBJ2-7. TRBV21-1 is a pseudogene segment. The CDR3 covers 12 residues. The CDR3 protein is CASTGGLYEQYV. In DNA, the CDR3 is TGTGCCAGCACCGGGGGCCTCTACGAGCAGTACGTC.

This clone is a singleton in its sample. The V gene is TRBV3-1 (or the pseudogene TRBV3-2), the J gene TRBJ1-1; no clear D. CDR3 length: 14 residues. Germline values: CDR1 LGHDT, CDR2 YNNKEL (reference sequence). Trimming left V 2 bases short and J 3 bases short, with 10 bases between. In DNA form, the CDR3 reads TGTGCCAGCAGCCAACGCCACGGGGACACTGAAGCTTTCTTT. Translation gives CASSQRHGDTEAFF.

The chain links TRBV2 to TRBJ2-3, with D perhaps TRBD2 (6 bases). Germline V gene lookup returns CDR1 SNHLY and CDR2 FYNNEI. Between the trimmed V and J ends, which lost 4 bases and 6 bases, there was a span of 11 bases. The CDR3 loop spans 13 amino acids. The CDR3 nucleotides read TGTGCCAGCAGTGTAGCGGCTCTCGATACGCAGTATTTT. Amino acids: CASSVAALDTQYF. The complete variable domain, with remaining parts taken from reference TRBV2 and TRBJ2-3, reads EPEVTQTPSHQVTQMGQEVILRCVPISNHLYFYWYRQILGQKVEFLVSFYNNEISEKSEIFDDQFSVERPDGSNFTLKIRSTKLEDSAMYFCASSVAALDTQYFGPGTRLTVL.